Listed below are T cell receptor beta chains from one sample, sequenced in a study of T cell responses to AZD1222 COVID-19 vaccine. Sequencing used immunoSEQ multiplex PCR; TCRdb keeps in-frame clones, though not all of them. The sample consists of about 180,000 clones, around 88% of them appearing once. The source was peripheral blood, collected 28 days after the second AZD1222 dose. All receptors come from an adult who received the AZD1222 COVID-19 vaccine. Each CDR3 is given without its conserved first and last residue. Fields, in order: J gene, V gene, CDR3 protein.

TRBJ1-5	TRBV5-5	ASSFWTGNQPQH
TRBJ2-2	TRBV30	AWRGLAGPNTGELF
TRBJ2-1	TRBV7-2	ASSWTASSYNEQF
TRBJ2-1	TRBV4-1	ASSQGSGTGPYNEQF
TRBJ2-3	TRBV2	ASRRGQNTDTQY
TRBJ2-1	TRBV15	ATSTPGLANYNEQF
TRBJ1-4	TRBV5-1	ASSLGQGVTNEKLF
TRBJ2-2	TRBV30	AWRRTGNTGELF
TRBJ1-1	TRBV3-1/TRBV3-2	ASSQGVGRRLEAF
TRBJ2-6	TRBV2	ASIREQPSSGANVLT
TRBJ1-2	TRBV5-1	ASSLGSSGPWDGYT
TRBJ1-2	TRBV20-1	SAWTGYGYT
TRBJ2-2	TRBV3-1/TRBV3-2	ASSQGTGLNTGELF
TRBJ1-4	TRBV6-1	ASSDVGGEKLF
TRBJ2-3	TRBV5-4	ASSLDALSTDTQY
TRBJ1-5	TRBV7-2	ASSLRSDQPQH
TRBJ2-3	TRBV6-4	ASSDSSSGGSDTQY
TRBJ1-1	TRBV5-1	ASSPSTMNTEAF
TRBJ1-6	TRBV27	ASRGTNNSPLH
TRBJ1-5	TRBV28	ASSFKLVDSNQPQH
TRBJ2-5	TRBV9	ASSLGTGGETQY
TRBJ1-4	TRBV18	ASSPGAATNEKLF
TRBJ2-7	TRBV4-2	ASSHGEDYEQY
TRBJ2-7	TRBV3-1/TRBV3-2	ASSRLTYEQY
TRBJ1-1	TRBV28	ASSFLRGTGEAF
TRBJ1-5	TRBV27	ASSPGNRGSQPQH
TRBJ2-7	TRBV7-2	ASSHRDRGPYEQY
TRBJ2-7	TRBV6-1	ASSELGNGEQY